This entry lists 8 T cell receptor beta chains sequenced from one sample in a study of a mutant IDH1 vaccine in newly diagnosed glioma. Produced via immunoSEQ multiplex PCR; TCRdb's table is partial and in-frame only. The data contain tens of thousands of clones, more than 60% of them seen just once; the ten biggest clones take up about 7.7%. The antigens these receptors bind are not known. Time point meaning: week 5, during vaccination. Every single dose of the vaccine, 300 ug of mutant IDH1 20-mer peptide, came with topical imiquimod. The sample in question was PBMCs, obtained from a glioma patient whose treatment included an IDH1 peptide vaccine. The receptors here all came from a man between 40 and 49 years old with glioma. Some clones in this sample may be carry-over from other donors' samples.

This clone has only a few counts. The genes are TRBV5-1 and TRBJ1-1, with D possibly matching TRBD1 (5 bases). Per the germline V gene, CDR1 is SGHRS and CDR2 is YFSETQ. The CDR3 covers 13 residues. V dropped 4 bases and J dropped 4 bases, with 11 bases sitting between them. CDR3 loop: CASSTGRVTEAFF. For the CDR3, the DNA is TGCGCCAGCAGCACCGGCAGGGTCACTGAAGCTTTCTTT.

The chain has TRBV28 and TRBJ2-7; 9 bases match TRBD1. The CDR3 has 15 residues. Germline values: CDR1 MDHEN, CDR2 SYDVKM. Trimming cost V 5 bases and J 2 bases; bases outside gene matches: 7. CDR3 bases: TGTGCCAGCAGTGTATCGGGACAGGGCCCCTACGAGCAGTACTTC. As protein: CASSVSGQGPYEQYF. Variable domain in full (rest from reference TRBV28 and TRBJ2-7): DVKVTQSSRYLVKRTGEKVFLECVQDMDHENMFWYRQDPGLGLRLIYFSYDVKMKEKGDIPEGYSVSREKKERFSLILESASTNQTSMYLCASSVSGQGPYEQYFGPGTRLTVT.

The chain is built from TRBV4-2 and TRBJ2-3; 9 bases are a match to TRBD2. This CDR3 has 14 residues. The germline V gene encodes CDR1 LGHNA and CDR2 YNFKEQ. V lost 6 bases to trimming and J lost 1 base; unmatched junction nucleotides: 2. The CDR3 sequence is CASRERGGTDTQYF. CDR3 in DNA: TGTGCCAGCAGGGAGCGGGGGGGCACAGATACGCAGTATTTT.

CDR3 sequence (DNA): TGTGCCAGTAGTATAACTCCGGCACACAATCAGCCCCAGCATTTT. Encoded protein: CASSITPAHNQPQHF. This chain joins TRBV19 and TRBJ1-5; D gene ambiguous. CDR1 is LNHDA, CDR2 SQIVND, per germline (reference sequence). The CDR3 length is 15 residues. V dropped 2 bases and J dropped 3 bases, with 11 bases sitting between them.

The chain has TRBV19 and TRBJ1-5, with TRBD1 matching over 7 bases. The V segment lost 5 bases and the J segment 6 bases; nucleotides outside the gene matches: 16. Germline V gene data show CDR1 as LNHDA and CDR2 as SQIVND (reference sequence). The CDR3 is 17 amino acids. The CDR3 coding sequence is TGTGCCAGTAGTCCACGACAGGGATTGACGTTGGGTCAGCCCCAGCATTTT. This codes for CASSPRQGLTLGQPQHF.

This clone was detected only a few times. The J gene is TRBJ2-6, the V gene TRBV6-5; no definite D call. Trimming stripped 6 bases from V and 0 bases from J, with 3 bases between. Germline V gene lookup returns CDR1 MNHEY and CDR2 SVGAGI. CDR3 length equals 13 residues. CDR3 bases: TGTGCCAGCAGAGACTCTGGGGCCAACGTCCTGACTTTC. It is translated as CASRDSGANVLTF.

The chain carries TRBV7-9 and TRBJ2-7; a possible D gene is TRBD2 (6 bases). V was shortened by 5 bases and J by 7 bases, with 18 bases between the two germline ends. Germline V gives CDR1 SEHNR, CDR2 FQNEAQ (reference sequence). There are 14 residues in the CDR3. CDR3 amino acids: CASSPTVTEGEQYF. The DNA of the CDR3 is TGTGCCAGCAGCCCCACTGTTACGGAGGGGGAGCAGTACTTC.

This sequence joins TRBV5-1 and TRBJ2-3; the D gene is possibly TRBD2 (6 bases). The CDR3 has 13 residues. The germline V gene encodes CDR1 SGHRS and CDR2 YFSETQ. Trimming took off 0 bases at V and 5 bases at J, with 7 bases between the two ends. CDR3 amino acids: CASSLGEEDTQYF. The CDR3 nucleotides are TGCGCCAGCAGCTTGGGGGAGGAAGATACGCAGTATTTT.